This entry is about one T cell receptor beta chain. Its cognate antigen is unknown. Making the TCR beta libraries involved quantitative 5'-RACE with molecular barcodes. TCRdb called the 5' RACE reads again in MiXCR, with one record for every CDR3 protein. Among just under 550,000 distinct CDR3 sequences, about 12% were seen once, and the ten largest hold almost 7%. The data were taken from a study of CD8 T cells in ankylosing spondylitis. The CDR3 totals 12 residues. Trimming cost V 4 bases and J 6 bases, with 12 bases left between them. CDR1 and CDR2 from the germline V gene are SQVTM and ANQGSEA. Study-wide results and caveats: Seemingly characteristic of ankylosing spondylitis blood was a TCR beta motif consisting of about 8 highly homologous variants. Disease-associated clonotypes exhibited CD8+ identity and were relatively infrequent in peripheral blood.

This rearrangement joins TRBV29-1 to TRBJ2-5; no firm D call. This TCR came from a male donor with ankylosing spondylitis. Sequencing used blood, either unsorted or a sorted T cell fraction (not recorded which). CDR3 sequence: CSVAEIGKTQYF. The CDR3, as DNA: TGCAGCGTTGCGGAGATAGGGAAGACCCAGTACTTC. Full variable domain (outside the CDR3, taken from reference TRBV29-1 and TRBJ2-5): SAVISQKPSRDICQRGTSLTIQCQVDSQVTMMFWYRQQPGQSLTLIATANQGSEATYESGFVIDKFPISRPNLTFSTLTVSNMSPEDSSIYLCSVAEIGKTQYFGPGTRLLVL.